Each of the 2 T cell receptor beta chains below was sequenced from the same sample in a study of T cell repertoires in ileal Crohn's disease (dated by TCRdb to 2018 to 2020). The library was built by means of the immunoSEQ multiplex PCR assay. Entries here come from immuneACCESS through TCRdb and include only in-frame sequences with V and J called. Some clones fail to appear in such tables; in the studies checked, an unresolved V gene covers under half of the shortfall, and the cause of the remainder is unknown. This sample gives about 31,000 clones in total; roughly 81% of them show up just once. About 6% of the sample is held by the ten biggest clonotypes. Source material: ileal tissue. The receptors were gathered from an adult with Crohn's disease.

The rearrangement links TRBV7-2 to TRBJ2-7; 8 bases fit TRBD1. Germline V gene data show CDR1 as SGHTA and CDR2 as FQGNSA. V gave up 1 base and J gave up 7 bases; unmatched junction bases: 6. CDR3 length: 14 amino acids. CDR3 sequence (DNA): TGTGCCAGCAGCTTAGTGGGACAGGCCGGGGAGCAGTACTTC. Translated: CASSLVGQAGEQYF.

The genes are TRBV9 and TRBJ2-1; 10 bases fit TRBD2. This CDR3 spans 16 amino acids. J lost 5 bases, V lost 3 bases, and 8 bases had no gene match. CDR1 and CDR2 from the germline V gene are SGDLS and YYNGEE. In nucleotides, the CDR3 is TGTGCCAGCAGCGCCGGGGGAGCGGGGGGGCACAATGAGCAGTTCTTC. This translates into CASSAGGAGGHNEQFF.